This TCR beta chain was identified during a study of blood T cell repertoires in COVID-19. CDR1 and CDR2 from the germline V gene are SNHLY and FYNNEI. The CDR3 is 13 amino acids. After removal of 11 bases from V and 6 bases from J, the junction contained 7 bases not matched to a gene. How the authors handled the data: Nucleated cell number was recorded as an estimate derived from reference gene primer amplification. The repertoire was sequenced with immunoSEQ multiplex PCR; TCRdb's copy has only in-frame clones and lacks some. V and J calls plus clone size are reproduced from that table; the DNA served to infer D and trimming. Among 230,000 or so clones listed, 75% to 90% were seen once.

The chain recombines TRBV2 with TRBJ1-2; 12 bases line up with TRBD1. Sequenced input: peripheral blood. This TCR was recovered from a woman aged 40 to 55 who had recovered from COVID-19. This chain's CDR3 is CACSGTGGDGYTF. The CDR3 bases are TGTGCCTGCTCCGGGACAGGGGGCGATGGCTACACCTTC.